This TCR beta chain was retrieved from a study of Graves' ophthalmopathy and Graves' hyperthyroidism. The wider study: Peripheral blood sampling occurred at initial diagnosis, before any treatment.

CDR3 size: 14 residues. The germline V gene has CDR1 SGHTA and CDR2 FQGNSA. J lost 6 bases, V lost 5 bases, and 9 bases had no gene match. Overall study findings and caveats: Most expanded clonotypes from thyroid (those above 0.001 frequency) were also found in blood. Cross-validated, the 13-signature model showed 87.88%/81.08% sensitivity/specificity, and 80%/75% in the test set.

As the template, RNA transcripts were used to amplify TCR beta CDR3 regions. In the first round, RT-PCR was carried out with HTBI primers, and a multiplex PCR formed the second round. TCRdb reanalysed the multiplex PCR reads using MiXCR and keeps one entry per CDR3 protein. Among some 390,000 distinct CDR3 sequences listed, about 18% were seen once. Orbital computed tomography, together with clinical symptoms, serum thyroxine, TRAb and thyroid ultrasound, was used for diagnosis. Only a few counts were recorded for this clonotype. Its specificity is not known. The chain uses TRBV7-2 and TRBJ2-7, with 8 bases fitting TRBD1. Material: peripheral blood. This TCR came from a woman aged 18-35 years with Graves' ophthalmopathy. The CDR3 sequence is CASSPTRTGIEQYF. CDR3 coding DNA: TGTGCCAGCAGCCCCACCCGGACAGGGATCGAGCAGTACTTC. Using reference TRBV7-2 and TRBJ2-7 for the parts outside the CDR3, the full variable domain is GAGVSQSPSNKVTEKGKDVELRCDPISGHTALYWYRQSLGQGLEFLIYFQGNSAPDKSGLPSDRFSAERTGGSVSTLTIQRTQQEDSAVYLCASSPTRTGIEQYFGPGTRLTVT.